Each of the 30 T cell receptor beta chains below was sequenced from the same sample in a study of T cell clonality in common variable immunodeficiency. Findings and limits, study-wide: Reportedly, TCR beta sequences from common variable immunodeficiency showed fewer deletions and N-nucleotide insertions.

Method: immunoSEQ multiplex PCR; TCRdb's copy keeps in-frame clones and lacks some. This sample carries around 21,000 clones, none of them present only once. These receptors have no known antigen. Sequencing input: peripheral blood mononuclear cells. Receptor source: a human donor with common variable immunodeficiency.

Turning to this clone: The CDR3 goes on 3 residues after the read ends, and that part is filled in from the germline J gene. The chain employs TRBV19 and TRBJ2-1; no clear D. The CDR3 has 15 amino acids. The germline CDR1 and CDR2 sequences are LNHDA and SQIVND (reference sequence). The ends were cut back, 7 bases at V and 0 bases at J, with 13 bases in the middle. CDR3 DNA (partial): TGTGCCAGTATGGCGGCACTAAGCTCCTACAATGAG. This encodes CASMAALSSYNE. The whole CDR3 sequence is CASMAALSSYNEQFF.

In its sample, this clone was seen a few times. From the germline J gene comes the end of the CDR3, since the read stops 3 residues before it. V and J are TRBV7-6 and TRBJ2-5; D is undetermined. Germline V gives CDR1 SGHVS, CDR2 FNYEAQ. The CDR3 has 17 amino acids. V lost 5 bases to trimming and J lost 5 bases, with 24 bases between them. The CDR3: CASSPWSGNTPRETQYF. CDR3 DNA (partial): TGTGCCAGCAGCCCCTGGTCGGGTAACACCCCTCGTGAGACC.

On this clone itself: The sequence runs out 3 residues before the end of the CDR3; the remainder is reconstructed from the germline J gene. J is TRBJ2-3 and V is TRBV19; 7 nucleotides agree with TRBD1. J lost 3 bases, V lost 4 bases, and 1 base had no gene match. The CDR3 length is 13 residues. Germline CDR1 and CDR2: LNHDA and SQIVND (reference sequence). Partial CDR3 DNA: TGTGCCAGTAGTAACAGGGGAACAGATACG. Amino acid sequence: CASSNRGTDT. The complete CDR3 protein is CASSNRGTDTQYF.

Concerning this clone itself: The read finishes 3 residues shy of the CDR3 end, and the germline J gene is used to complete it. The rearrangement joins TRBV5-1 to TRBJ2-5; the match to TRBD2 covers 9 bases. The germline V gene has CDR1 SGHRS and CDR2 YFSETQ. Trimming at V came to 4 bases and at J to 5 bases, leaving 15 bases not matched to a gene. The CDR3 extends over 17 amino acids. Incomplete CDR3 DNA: TGCGCCAGCAGCGCTGGGGGTGCGGGGGGGCGTCTTGAGACC. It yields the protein CASSAGGAGGRLET. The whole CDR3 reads CASSAGGAGGRLETQYF.

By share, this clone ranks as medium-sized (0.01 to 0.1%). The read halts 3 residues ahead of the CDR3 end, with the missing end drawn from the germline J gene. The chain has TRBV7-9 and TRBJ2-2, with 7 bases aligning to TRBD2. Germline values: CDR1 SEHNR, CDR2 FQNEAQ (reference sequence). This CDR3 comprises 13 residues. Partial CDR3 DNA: TGTGCCAGCACGCGGGAGCTCGACCTCGAG. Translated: CASTRELDLE. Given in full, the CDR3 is CASTRELDLELFF.

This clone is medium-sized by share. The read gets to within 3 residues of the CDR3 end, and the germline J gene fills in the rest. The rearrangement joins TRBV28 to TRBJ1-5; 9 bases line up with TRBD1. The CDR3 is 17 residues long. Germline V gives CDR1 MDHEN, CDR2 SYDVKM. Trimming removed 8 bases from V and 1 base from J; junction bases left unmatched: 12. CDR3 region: CASDTGGWYISNQPQHF. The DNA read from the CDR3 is TGTGCCAGCGATACAGGGGGCTGGTATATAAGCAATCAGCCC.

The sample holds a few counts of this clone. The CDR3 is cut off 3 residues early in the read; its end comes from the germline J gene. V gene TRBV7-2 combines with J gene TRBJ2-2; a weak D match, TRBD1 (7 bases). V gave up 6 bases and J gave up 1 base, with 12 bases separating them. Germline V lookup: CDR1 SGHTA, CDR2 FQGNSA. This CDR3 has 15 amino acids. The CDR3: CASRPQGGNTGELFF. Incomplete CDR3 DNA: TGTGCCAGCAGGCCCCAGGGGGGGAACACCGGGGAG.

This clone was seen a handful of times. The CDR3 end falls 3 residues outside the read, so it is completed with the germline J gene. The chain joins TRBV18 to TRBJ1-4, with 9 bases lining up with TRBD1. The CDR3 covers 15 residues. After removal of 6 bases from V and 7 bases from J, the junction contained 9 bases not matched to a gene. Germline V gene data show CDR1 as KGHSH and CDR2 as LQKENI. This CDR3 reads CASSPTGGLVEKLFF. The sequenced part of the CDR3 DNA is TGTGCCAGCTCCCCTACAGGGGGCTTGGTTGAAAAA.

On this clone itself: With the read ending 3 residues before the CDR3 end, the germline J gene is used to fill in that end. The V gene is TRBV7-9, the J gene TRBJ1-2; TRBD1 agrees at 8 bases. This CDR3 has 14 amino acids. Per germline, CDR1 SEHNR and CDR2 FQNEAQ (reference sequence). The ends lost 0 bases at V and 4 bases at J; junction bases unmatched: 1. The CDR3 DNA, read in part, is TGTGCCAGCAGCTTAGCGGGACAGGTCTATGGC. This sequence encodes CASSLAGQVYG. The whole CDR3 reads CASSLAGQVYGYTF.

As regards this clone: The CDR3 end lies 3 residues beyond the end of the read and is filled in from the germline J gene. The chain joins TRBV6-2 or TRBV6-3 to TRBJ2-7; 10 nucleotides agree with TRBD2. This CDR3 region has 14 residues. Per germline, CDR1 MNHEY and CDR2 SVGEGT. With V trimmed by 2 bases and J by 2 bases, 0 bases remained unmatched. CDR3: CASSYGTSAYEQYF. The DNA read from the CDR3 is TGTGCCAGCAGTTACGGGACTAGCGCCTACGAG.

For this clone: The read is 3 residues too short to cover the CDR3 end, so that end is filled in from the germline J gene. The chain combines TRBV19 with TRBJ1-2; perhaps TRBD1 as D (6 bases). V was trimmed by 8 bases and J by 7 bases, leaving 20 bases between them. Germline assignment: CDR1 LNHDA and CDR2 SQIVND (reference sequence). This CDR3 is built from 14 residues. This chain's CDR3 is CASQPQGIRSGYTF. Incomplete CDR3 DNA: TGTGCCAGTCAGCCACAGGGCATTAGGAGTGGC.

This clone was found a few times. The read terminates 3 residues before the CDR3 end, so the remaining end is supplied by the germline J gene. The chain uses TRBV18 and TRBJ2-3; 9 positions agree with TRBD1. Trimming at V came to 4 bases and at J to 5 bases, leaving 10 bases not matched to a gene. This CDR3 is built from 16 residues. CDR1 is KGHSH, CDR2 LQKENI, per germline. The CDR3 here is CASSRVGQGREDTQYF. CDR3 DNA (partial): TGTGCCAGCTCACGTGTGGGACAGGGTCGAGAAGATACG.

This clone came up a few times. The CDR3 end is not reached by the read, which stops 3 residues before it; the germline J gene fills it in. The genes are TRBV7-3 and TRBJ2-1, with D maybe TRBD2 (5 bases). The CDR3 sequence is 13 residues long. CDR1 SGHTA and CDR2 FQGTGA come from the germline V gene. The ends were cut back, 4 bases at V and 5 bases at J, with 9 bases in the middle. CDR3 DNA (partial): TGTGCCAGCAGCTCACGGACTCACAATGAG. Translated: CASSSRTHNE. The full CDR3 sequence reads CASSSRTHNEQFF.

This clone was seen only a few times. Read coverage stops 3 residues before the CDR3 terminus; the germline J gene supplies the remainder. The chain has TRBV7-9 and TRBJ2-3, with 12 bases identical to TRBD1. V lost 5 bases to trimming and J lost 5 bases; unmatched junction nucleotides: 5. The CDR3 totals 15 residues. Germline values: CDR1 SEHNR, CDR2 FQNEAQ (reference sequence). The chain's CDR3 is CASSRDRGQVDTQYF. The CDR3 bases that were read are TGTGCCAGCAGCCGGGACAGGGGGCAGGTAGATACG.

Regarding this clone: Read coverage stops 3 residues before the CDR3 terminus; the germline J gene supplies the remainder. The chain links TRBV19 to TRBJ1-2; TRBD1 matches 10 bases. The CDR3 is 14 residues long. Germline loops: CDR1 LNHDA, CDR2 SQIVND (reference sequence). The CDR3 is CASIPTGQGSGYTF. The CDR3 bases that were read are TGTGCCAGTATCCCTACGGGACAGGGGAGCGGC. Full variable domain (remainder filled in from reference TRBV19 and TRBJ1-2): DGGITQSPKYLFRKEGQNVTLSCEQNLNHDAMYWYRQDPGQGLRLIYYSQIVNDFQKGDIAEGYSVSREKKESFPLTVTSAQKNPTAFYLCASIPTGQGSGYTFGSGTRLTVV.

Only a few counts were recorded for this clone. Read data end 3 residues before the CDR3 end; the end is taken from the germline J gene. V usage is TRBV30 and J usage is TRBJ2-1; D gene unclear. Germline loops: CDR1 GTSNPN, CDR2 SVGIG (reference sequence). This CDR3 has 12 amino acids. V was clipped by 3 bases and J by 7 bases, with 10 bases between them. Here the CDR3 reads CAWSLSKNEQFF. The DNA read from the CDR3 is TGTGCCTGGAGCCTCTCTAAGAATGAG. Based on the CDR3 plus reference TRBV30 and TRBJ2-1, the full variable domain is SQTIHQWPATLVQPVGSPLSLECTVEGTSNPNLYWYRQAAGRGLQLLFYSVGIGQISSEVPQNLSASRPQDRQFILSSKKLLLSDSGFYLCAWSLSKNEQFFGPGTRLTVL.

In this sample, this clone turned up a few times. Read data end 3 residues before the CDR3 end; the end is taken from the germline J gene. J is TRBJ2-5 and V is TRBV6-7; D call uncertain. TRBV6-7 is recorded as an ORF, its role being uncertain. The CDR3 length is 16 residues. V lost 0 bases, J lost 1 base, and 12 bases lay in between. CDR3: CASSYSGSVGQETQYF. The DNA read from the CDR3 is TGTGCCAGCAGTTACTCCGGGTCGGTAGGCCAAGAGACC.

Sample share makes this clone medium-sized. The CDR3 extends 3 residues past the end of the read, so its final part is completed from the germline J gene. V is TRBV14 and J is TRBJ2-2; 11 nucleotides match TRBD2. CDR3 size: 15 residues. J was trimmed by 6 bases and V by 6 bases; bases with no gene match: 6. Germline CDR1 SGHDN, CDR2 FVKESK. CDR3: CASRSLAGGAGELFF. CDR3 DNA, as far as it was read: TGTGCCAGCAGATCCCTAGCGGGGGGCGCCGGGGAG.

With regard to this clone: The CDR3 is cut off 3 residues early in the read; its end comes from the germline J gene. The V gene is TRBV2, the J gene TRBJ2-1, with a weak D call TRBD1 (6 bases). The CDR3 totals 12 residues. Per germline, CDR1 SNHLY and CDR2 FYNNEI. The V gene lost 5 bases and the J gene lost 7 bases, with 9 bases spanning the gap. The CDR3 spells CASSKGVNEQFF. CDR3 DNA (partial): TGTGCCAGCAGTAAGGGGGTGAATGAG.

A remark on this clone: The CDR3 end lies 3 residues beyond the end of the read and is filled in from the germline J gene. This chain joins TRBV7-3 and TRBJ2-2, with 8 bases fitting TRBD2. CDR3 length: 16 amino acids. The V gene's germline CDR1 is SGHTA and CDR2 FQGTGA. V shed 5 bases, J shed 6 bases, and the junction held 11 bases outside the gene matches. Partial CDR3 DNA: TGTGCCAGCAGCCCAAACAGCGGGAGCAAAGCCGGGGAG. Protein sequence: CASSPNSGSKAGE. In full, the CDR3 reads CASSPNSGSKAGELFF.

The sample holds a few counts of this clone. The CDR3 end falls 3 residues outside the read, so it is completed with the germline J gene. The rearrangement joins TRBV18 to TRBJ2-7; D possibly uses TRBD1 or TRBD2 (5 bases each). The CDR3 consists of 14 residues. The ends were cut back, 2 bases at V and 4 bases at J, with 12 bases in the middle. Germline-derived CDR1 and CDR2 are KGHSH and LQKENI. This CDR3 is CASSPNEGPYEQYF. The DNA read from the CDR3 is TGTGCCAGCTCACCAAACGAGGGGCCGTACGAG.

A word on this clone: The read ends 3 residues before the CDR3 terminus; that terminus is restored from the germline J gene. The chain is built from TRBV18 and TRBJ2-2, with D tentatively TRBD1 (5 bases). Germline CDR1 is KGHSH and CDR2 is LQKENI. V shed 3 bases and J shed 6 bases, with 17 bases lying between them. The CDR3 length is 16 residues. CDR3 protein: CASSPVEAWGSGELFF. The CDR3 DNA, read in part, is TGTGCCAGCTCACCTGTAGAAGCATGGGGCTCCGGGGAG.

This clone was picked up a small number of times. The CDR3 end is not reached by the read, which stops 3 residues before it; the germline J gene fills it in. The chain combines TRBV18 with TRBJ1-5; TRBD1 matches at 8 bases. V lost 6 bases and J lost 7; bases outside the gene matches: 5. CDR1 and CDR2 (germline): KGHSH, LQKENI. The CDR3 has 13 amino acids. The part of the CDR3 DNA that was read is TGTGCCAGCTCCCGAGACAGGGGCCAGCCC. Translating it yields CASSRDRGQP. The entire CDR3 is CASSRDRGQPQHF.

CDR3 residues: CASSEVAQGSYEQYF. The part of the CDR3 DNA that was read is TGTGCCAGCAGTGAAGTCGCGCAGGGGAGCTACGAG. V is TRBV2 and J is TRBJ2-7, with D tentatively TRBD1 (6 bases). The read halts 3 residues ahead of the CDR3 end, with the missing end drawn from the germline J gene. The germline V gene has CDR1 SNHLY and CDR2 FYNNEI. V was trimmed by 1 base and J by 3 bases, leaving 13 bases between them. This CDR3 is 15 amino acids long.

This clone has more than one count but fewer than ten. The CDR3 DNA, read in part, is TGTGCCAGTAATACAGGGGGCGGTGAG. It is translated as CASNTGGGE. The whole CDR3 reads CASNTGGGEQFF. This chain connects TRBV19 to TRBJ2-1; 9 nucleotides agree with TRBD1. The DNA ends 3 residues before the CDR3 does, and the rest of the CDR3 is filled in from the germline J gene. This CDR3 has 12 amino acids. Unmatched junction bases numbered 4, after V lost 7 bases and J lost 9 bases. Per the germline V gene, CDR1 is LNHDA and CDR2 is SQIVND (reference sequence).

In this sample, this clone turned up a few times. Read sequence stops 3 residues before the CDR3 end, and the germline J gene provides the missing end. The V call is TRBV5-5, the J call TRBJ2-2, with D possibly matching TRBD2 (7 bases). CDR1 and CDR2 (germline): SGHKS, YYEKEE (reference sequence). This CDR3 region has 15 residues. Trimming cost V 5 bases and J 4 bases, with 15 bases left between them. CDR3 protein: CASSREGGVTGELFF. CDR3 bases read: TGTGCCAGCAGTCGGGAAGGGGGGGTCACCGGGGAG.

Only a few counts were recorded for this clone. The CDR3 loop reads CASRQGLSYEQYF. The sequenced part of the CDR3 DNA is TGTGCCAGCCGACAGGGACTCTCCTACGAG. This sequence joins TRBV18 and TRBJ2-7; tentative D call: TRBD1 (7 bases). The read terminates 3 residues ahead of where the CDR3 ends, so the germline J gene completes it. Germline CDR1 is KGHSH and CDR2 is LQKENI. Trimming cost V 8 bases and J 0 bases, with 11 bases left between them. There are 13 residues in the CDR3.

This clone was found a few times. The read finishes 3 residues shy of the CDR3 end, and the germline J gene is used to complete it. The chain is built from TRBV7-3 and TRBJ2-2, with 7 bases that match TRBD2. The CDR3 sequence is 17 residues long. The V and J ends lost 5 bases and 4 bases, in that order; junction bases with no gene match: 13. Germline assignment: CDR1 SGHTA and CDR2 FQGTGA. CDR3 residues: CASSPSSGQDLTGELFF. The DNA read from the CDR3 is TGTGCCAGCAGCCCCTCTAGCGGCCAGGACCTCACCGGGGAG.

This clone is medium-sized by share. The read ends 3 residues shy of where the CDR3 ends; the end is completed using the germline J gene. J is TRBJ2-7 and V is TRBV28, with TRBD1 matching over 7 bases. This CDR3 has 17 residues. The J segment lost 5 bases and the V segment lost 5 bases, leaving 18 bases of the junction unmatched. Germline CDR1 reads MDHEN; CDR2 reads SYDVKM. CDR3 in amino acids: CASSPLWDSRLVNEQYF. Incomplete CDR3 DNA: TGTGCCAGCAGTCCCCTTTGGGACAGTCGGTTAGTTAACGAG.

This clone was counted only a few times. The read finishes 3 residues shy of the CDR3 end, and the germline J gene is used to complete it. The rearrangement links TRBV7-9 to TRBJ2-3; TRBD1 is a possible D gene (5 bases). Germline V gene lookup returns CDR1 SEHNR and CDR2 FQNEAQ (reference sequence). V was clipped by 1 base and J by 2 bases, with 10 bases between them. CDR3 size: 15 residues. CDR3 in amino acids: CASSLGDRFTDTQYF. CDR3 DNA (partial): TGTGCCAGCAGCTTAGGAGACAGATTCACAGATACG.